The 27 T cell receptor beta chains below come from one sample, sequenced in a study of blood T cells in healthy people across ages. Through a sample-barcoded 5' primer and a J-beta primer mix, a second PCR was run for roughly 6 to 12 cycles. TCRdb analysed the 5' RACE reads with MiXCR anew, one entry per CDR3 protein. Of around 600,000 distinct CDR3 sequences listed, 45% to 55% were seen once; the top ten hold about 22%. Source material: blood. The receptor set was obtained from an elderly man in good health.

The V call is TRBV6-5, the J call TRBJ2-5; perhaps TRBD2 as D (6 bases). The DNA end favors TRBJ2-7, so the J call may be wrong. CDR1 and CDR2 (germline): MNHEY, SVGAGI. CDR3 length: 14 residues. The CDR3 loop is CASSDQGLRYEQYF. DNA of the CDR3: TGTGCCAGCAGTGACCAGGGACTTCGTTACGAGCAGTACTTC.

The chain couples TRBV6-5 to TRBJ1-2; D might be TRBD1 (5 bases). Trimming took off 2 bases at V and 5 bases at J, with 15 bases between the two ends. CDR1 is MNHEY and CDR2 is SVGAGI in the germline V gene. This CDR3 is 15 amino acids long. This CDR3 is CASSYLSGRVYGYTF. The CDR3 nucleotides are TGTGCCAGCAGTTACCTTTCGGGACGGGTTTATGGCTACACCTTC.

This clonotype has only one observation. DNA of the CDR3: TGCAGTGCTAGAGATCCTGGCAGGGAAAATGAAAAACTGTTTTTT. It yields the protein CSARDPGRENEKLFF. The chain uses TRBV20-1 and TRBJ1-4, with D possibly TRBD1 on 5 matching bases. The V gene's germline CDR1 is DFQATT and CDR2 SNEGSKA (reference sequence). Trimming removed 0 bases at V and 5 bases at J, with 13 bases between. This CDR3 spans 15 amino acids.

This sequence joins TRBV20-1 and TRBJ1-6, with D unclear. Germline CDR1 is DFQATT and CDR2 is SNEGSKA (reference sequence). Trimming pared 2 bases from V and 9 bases from J, leaving 11 bases between. This CDR3 has 13 residues. CDR3 bases: TGCAGTGCTAGAAGCCACGGGAGTTCACCCCTCCACTTT. Its protein is CSARSHGSSPLHF.

V is TRBV20-1 and J is TRBJ2-7, with 8 bases that match TRBD1. CDR1 and CDR2 from the germline V gene are DFQATT and SNEGSKA (reference sequence). Unmatched junction bases numbered 8, after V lost 5 bases and J lost 2 bases. The CDR3 covers 14 residues. This chain's CDR3 is CSAEPGQVPYEQYF. The CDR3, as DNA: TGCAGTGCTGAACCGGGACAGGTGCCCTACGAGCAGTACTTC.

This chain connects TRBV3-1 to TRBJ2-5; D is perhaps TRBD1 (7 bases). The V gene lost 1 base and the J gene lost 3 bases, with 18 bases spanning the gap. CDR1 and CDR2 from the germline V gene are LGHDT and YNNKEL (reference sequence). The CDR3 is 17 amino acids. This CDR3 is CASSQGLQGGHKETQYF. CDR3 bases: TGTGCCAGCAGCCAAGGTCTCCAGGGGGGACACAAAGAGACCCAGTACTTC.

The sample holds many counts of this clonotype. This chain links TRBV3-1 with TRBJ2-7; D not resolved. Looked up from germline, CDR1 is LGHDT and CDR2 is YNNKEL (reference sequence). V was pared by 1 base and J by 3 bases, with 1 base between. The CDR3 sequence is 11 residues long. For the CDR3, the DNA is TGTGCCAGCAGCCAAGTCTACGAGCAGTACTTC. This translates into CASSQVYEQYF.

This clonotype was picked up one time. The chain joins TRBV7-3 to TRBJ2-1; the D call may be TRBD1 or TRBD2 (5 bases each). The germline V gene has CDR1 SGHTA and CDR2 FQGTGA. This CDR3 has 16 residues. Trimming cost V 2 bases and J 5 bases, with 16 bases left between them. The CDR3 sequence: CASSLVLPGPNNEQFF. CDR3 sequence (DNA): TGTGCCAGCAGCTTAGTCCTACCGGGGCCTAACAATGAGCAGTTCTTC.

The chain carries TRBV7-2 and TRBJ2-3; perhaps TRBD2 as D (6 bases). The V gene lost 4 bases and the J gene lost 6 bases, with 11 bases spanning the gap. The germline V gene has CDR1 SGHTA and CDR2 FQGNSA. This CDR3 is built from 13 residues. In DNA form, the CDR3 reads TGTGCCAGCAGCTGGACTATGGAGGATACGCAGTATTTT. Translating it yields CASSWTMEDTQYF.

The CDR3 region is CATSRAGTDQETQYF. The CDR3 DNA is TGTGCCACCAGCAGGGCCGGGACAGACCAAGAGACCCAGTACTTC. The chain is built from TRBV15 and TRBJ2-5; TRBD1 aligns across 7 bases. Germline assignment: CDR1 LNHNV and CDR2 YYDKDF (reference sequence). J gave up 0 bases and V 3 bases, and 4 bases lay outside the gene matches. The CDR3 is 15 residues long.

The rearrangement links TRBV6-5 to TRBJ1-1; D uncertain. Trimming left V 6 bases short and J 2 bases short, with 13 bases between. This CDR3 spans 14 amino acids. Germline lookup yields CDR1 MNHEY and CDR2 SVGAGI. CDR3 in amino acids: CASRLLLGNTEAFF. The DNA for the CDR3 is TGTGCCAGCAGACTCCTGCTCGGTAACACTGAAGCTTTCTTT.

This rearrangement joins TRBV30 to TRBJ1-2, with 7 bases aligning to TRBD1. Per the germline V gene, CDR1 is GTSNPN and CDR2 is SVGIG (reference sequence). The junction had 10 bases not matched to a gene; V was cut back by 2 bases and J by 4 bases. This CDR3 is 15 amino acids long. The CDR3 nucleotides read TGTGCCTGGAGTAGGCCCGGGACAGAATCCTATGGCTACACCTTC. As protein: CAWSRPGTESYGYTF.

The chain carries TRBV7-9 and TRBJ2-7; weak D call: TRBD1 (6 bases). Germline loops: CDR1 SEHNR, CDR2 FQNEAQ (reference sequence). CDR3 length equals 13 residues. V was shortened by 5 bases and J by 3 bases, with 11 bases between the two germline ends. The chain's CDR3 is CASSTLTGYEQYF. The CDR3 DNA is TGTGCCAGCAGCACCCTGACAGGCTACGAGCAGTACTTC. Together with reference TRBV7-9 and TRBJ2-7, the CDR3 gives the full variable domain: DTGVSQNPRHKITKRGQNVTFRCDPISEHNRLYWYRQTLGQGPEFLTYFQNEAQLEKSRLLSDRFSAERPKGSFSTLEIQRTEQGDSAMYLCASSTLTGYEQYFGPGTRLTVT.

This clonotype was counted at least ten times. The gene calls are TRBV6-5 and TRBJ1-2; no clear D gene. CDR1 and CDR2 from the germline V gene are MNHEY and SVGAGI. V dropped 7 bases and J dropped 2 bases, with 11 bases sitting between them. The CDR3 is 13 residues long. DNA of the CDR3: TGTGCCAGCAAGAGGGCGGCGAACTATGGCTACACCTTC. It encodes CASKRAANYGYTF.

The rearrangement uses TRBV6-6 and TRBJ2-7; maybe TRBD1 (6 bases). Germline CDR1 and CDR2: MNHNY and SVGAGI (reference sequence). CDR3 length: 14 residues. Trimming removed 2 bases at V and 7 bases at J, with 15 bases between. This CDR3 reads CASSYAFRGGEQYF. CDR3 DNA: TGTGCCAGCAGTTACGCGTTCAGGGGCGGGGAGCAGTACTTC.

V is TRBV7-9 and J is TRBJ2-7, with 8 bases that match TRBD1. J gave up 4 bases and V 7 bases, and 9 bases lay outside the gene matches. This CDR3 has 14 amino acids. CDR1 SEHNR and CDR2 FQNEAQ come from the germline V gene (reference sequence). In DNA form, the CDR3 reads TGTGCCAGCACCACGGACAGGGAAGTTTACGAGCAGTACTTC. Translated: CASTTDREVYEQYF.

J is TRBJ2-1 and V is TRBV7-3; the match to TRBD1 covers 8 bases. Germline V lookup: CDR1 SGHTA, CDR2 FQGTGA. The CDR3 has 14 residues. Unmatched junction bases numbered 5, after V lost 1 base and J lost 9 bases. The CDR3 spells CASSLNQGAGEQFF. CDR3 bases: TGTGCCAGCAGCTTAAACCAGGGGGCTGGTGAGCAGTTCTTC.

The J gene is TRBJ1-2, the V gene TRBV6-2 or TRBV6-3, with 7 bases that match TRBD1. CDR1 MNHEY and CDR2 SVGEGT come from the germline V gene. Germline trimming cut 6 bases from V and 6 bases from J; bases unmatched to any gene: 10. There are 14 residues in the CDR3. Here the CDR3 DNA reads TGTGCCAGCAGAATCCCGGGACAGAAACATGGCTACACCTTC. Translated: CASRIPGQKHGYTF.

This clonotype was observed a few times. This chain links TRBV20-1 with TRBJ2-1, with 10 bases identical to TRBD2. The CDR3 is 14 amino acids. Germline trimming cut 6 bases from V and 4 bases from J; bases unmatched to any gene: 6. Germline lookup yields CDR1 DFQATT and CDR2 SNEGSKA (reference sequence). DNA for the CDR3: TGCAGTGCCCCAAGGACTAGCGGATACAATGAGCAGTTCTTC. Translated: CSAPRTSGYNEQFF.

Comments on this clonotype: A read error may be the cause here, since a much bigger clone is one base away. J is TRBJ2-3 and V is TRBV6-5, with unresolved D. The CDR3 has 13 amino acids. Germline-derived CDR1 and CDR2 are MNHEY and SVGAGI. The CDR3 loop reads CASSYDPTATQYF. In DNA form, the CDR3 reads TGTGCCAGCAGTTACGACCCCACAGCTACGCAGTATTTT.

This clonotype came up many times. The chain is built from TRBV7-2 and TRBJ2-1; no reliable D call. The CDR3 runs to 13 residues. Germline V gene lookup returns CDR1 SGHTA and CDR2 FQGNSA. V lost 3 bases and J 2 bases, leaving 5 bases between the germline ends. The CDR3 spells CASSLGAYNEQFF. CDR3 coding DNA: TGTGCCAGCAGCTTGGGCGCCTACAATGAGCAGTTCTTC. Combining the CDR3 with reference TRBV7-2 and TRBJ2-1 gives the whole variable domain GAGVSQSPSNKVTEKGKDVELRCDPISGHTALYWYRQSLGQGLEFLIYFQGNSAPDKSGLPSDRFSAERTGGSVSTLTIQRTQQEDSAVYLCASSLGAYNEQFFGPGTRLTVL.

This clonotype was recorded a few times. The chain uses TRBV27 and TRBJ2-3; possible D gene TRBD1, 5 bases. Germline CDR1 MNHEY, CDR2 SMNVEV (reference sequence). V was pared by 6 bases and J by 3 bases, with 16 bases between. This CDR3 is built from 15 residues. CDR3 coding DNA: TGTGCCAGCAGCCCTCGGTGGGGCCGAACAGATACGCAGTATTTT. The encoded protein is CASSPRWGRTDTQYF.

The V call is TRBV20-1, the J call TRBJ2-3, with 11 bases matching TRBD2. V dropped 6 bases and J dropped 4; count of bases not matched to a gene: 9. CDR1 is DFQATT and CDR2 is SNEGSKA in the germline V gene (reference sequence). The CDR3 has 15 amino acids. The CDR3 loop reads CSARKLAGEPDTQYF. The CDR3 nucleotides read TGCAGTGCAAGAAAACTAGCGGGAGAGCCAGATACGCAGTATTTT.

This chain joins TRBV6-2 or TRBV6-3 and TRBJ2-1; 10 bases match TRBD2. The length of the CDR3 is 15 residues. The J segment lost 4 bases and the V segment lost 7 bases, leaving 7 bases of the junction unmatched. Germline V gene sequence: CDR1 MNHEY, CDR2 SVGEGT. This chain's CDR3 is CASNALAGPYNEQFF. CDR3 sequence (DNA): TGTGCCAGCAACGCACTAGCGGGGCCTTACAATGAGCAGTTCTTC.

The chain carries TRBV30 and TRBJ2-7; D is possibly TRBD1 (6 bases). V shed 4 bases and J shed 6 bases, with 13 bases lying between them. CDR1 is GTSNPN, CDR2 SVGIG, per germline (reference sequence). This CDR3 spans 12 amino acids. The CDR3 DNA reads TGTGCCTGGATGTGGGGGCCCAGCGAGCAGTACTTC. It yields the protein CAWMWGPSEQYF.

The sample holds one count of this clonotype. The V call is TRBV4-3, the J call TRBJ1-1; D might be TRBD1 (6 bases). Germline CDR1 reads LGHNA; CDR2 reads YSLEER. This CDR3 has 14 amino acids. Deletions cut 0 bases from V and 7 bases from J, with 12 bases between. The CDR3 sequence: CASSQDTRGREAFF. The CDR3 nucleotides are TGCGCCAGCAGCCAAGATACACGGGGGCGTGAAGCTTTCTTT.

In its sample, this clonotype was seen many times. V is TRBV20-1 and J is TRBJ1-2; D is ambiguous. Germline loops: CDR1 DFQATT, CDR2 SNEGSKA (reference sequence). The CDR3 is 14 amino acids. The V end lost 0 bases, the J end lost 5 bases, and 13 bases lay between the germline ends. The CDR3 bases are TGCAGTGCTAGAGATCCTACAATGGGATATGGCTACACCTTC. This codes for CSARDPTMGYGYTF.